One sample yielded the 30 T cell receptor beta chains listed below, sequenced in a study of beta chain features in type 1 diabetes. The study, taken as a whole, reports: All four CD4+ subsets of Type 1 diabetes patients contained TCRB CDR3s that were moderately but significantly shorter.

Every bit of the isolated RNA underwent reverse transcription, so sequencing read expressed TCRB transcripts. TCRdb's table, derived via immunoSEQ multiplex PCR, lists solely in-frame clones and lacks some. The data show 250,000 to 350,000 clones, approximately 14% seen once. Their antigens are not known. The sample taken for sequencing was naive CD4+ T cells from blood. Receptor source: a man younger than 40 with type 1 diabetes.

A few counts support this clone. The V gene is TRBV6-5, the J gene TRBJ1-5, with no clear D. This CDR3 spans 13 amino acids. V lost 2 bases and J 4 bases, leaving 6 bases between the germline ends. Germline CDR1 reads MNHEY; CDR2 reads SVGAGI. DNA for the CDR3: TGTGCCAGCAGTTACGGGCAGAATCAGCCCCAGCATTTT. Translated: CASSYGQNQPQHF.

The table lists this clone with a few counts. The CDR3 DNA sequence: TGTGCCAGCAGTTTTGGAAGGGGTCCCAAAGAAGAGACCCAGTACTTC. The encoded protein is CASSFGRGPKEETQYF. The chain couples TRBV28 to TRBJ2-5; D might be TRBD1 (5 bases). Germline V gene sequence: CDR1 MDHEN, CDR2 SYDVKM. Trimming removed 3 bases at V and 3 bases at J, with 17 bases between. This CDR3 is built from 16 residues. The full variable domain, in which reference TRBV28 and TRBJ2-5 provide the parts outside the CDR3, is DVKVTQSSRYLVKRTGEKVFLECVQDMDHENMFWYRQDPGLGLRLIYFSYDVKMKEKGDIPEGYSVSREKKERFSLILESASTNQTSMYLCASSFGRGPKEETQYFGPGTRLLVL.

The rearrangement uses TRBV9 and TRBJ2-3; the match to TRBD2 covers 9 bases. V lost 0 bases to trimming and J lost 4 bases; unmatched junction nucleotides: 9. Germline loops: CDR1 SGDLS, CDR2 YYNGEE. CDR3 length: 17 residues. The CDR3 DNA reads as TGTGCCAGCAGCGTAGGGCCTAGCGGGACGGGATCAGATACGCAGTATTTT. This sequence encodes CASSVGPSGTGSDTQYF.

This clone came up a few times. The chain couples TRBV7-8 to TRBJ1-1; D might be TRBD1 (6 bases). CDR1 SGHVS and CDR2 FQNEAQ come from the germline V gene. The CDR3 runs to 15 residues. The V gene lost 2 bases and the J gene lost 1 base, with 11 bases spanning the gap. CDR3 DNA sequence: TGTGCCAGCAGCTTACGAGACAGGACGAACACTGAAGCTTTCTTT. Translated, it gives CASSLRDRTNTEAFF. The variable domain in full, completed from reference TRBV7-8 and TRBJ1-1, reads GAGVSQSPRYKVAKRGQDVALRCDPISGHVSLFWYQQALGQGPEFLTYFQNEAQLDKSGLPSDRFFAERPEGSVSTLKIQRTQQEDSAVYLCASSLRDRTNTEAFFGQGTRLTVV.

This clone was found a few times. The genes are TRBV5-4 and TRBJ2-7, with 11 nucleotides matching TRBD1. V dropped 4 bases and J dropped 7; count of bases not matched to a gene: 7. This CDR3 spans 14 amino acids. CDR1 is SGHNT and CDR2 is YYREEE in the germline V gene (reference sequence). The CDR3 nucleotides are TGTGCCAGCAGCCACAGGGACAGGGGGGGTGAGCAGTACTTC. Amino acid sequence: CASSHRDRGGEQYF.

The chain couples TRBV30 to TRBJ1-1; D is ambiguous. In germline, CDR1 is GTSNPN, CDR2 SVGIG (reference sequence). V shed 7 bases and J shed 0 bases, with 12 bases lying between them. This CDR3 spans 13 amino acids. The chain's CDR3 is CALITGLNTEAFF. The CDR3 DNA sequence: TGTGCCTTAATAACGGGTCTGAACACTGAAGCTTTCTTT.

V usage is TRBV14 and J usage is TRBJ2-2, with D tentatively TRBD2 (5 bases). CDR1 SGHDN and CDR2 FVKESK come from the germline V gene. This CDR3 spans 13 amino acids. V lost 3 bases, J lost 6 bases, and 8 bases lay in between. CDR3 in amino acids: CASSHGGPGELFF. The CDR3 nucleotides are TGTGCCAGCAGCCATGGAGGCCCCGGGGAGCTGTTTTTT.

There are a few counts of this clone. The gene calls are TRBV4-3 and TRBJ1-2; TRBD1 is a possible D gene (6 bases). Germline V gene data show CDR1 as LGHNA and CDR2 as YSLEER. The CDR3 runs to 17 residues. V lost 3 bases and J lost 0, with 17 bases in between. CDR3 coding DNA: TGCGCCAGCAGCCAGTATTACAGGGAGCTGGCTAACTATGGCTACACCTTC. The encoded protein is CASSQYYRELANYGYTF.

This clone was seen only a few times. This chain links TRBV29-1 with TRBJ2-1; 12 nucleotides match TRBD2. The CDR3 is 14 amino acids. The V and J ends lost 1 base and 8 bases, in that order; junction bases with no gene match: 3. The germline V gene has CDR1 SQVTM and CDR2 ANQGSEA. DNA of the CDR3: TGCAGCGTTGAAGGACTAGCGGGAGCCGATGAGCAGTTCTTC. It is translated as CSVEGLAGADEQFF.

The chain uses TRBV5-1 and TRBJ2-7; 14 positions agree with TRBD2. This CDR3 contains 16 residues. CDR1 SGHRS and CDR2 YFSETQ come from the germline V gene. Losses at the gene ends were 4 bases for V and 4 bases for J; bases not matched to a gene: 7. The CDR3 nucleotides read TGCGCCAGCAGCCCGGGACTAGCGGGGGATGGGTACGAGCAGTACTTC. Its protein is CASSPGLAGDGYEQYF.

This clone was seen a few times. The J gene is TRBJ1-5, the V gene TRBV7-8; D is perhaps TRBD1 (5 bases). The CDR3 has 18 amino acids. V was pared by 0 bases and J by 7 bases, with 22 bases between. The V gene's germline CDR1 is SGHVS and CDR2 FQNEAQ. The CDR3 is CASSLARRGRRPEQPQHF. The CDR3 nucleotides are TGTGCCAGCAGCTTAGCCAGGAGGGGTCGCAGGCCGGAACAGCCCCAGCATTTT.

This clone has more than one count but fewer than ten. This chain connects TRBV19 to TRBJ2-6, with D possibly TRBD2 on 5 matching bases. Trimming removed 11 bases from V and 4 bases from J, with 12 bases in between. The CDR3 runs 13 residues. The germline CDR1 and CDR2 sequences are LNHDA and SQIVND (reference sequence). CDR3 sequence (DNA): TGTGCCGGGGAGACCTCCGGGGCCAACGTCCTGACTTTC. It specifies CAGETSGANVLTF.

The chain links TRBV19 to TRBJ2-5; 14 nucleotides agree with TRBD2. The CDR3 is 17 residues long. V shed 3 bases and J 5 bases; nucleotides not matched to a gene: 8. In germline, CDR1 is LNHDA, CDR2 SQIVND (reference sequence). The CDR3 nucleotides read TGTGCCAGTAGTATGGGACTAGCGGGAGCCTCCAAGGAGACCCAGTACTTC. This sequence encodes CASSMGLAGASKETQYF.

This chain uses TRBV28 with TRBJ1-5; D is uncertain. The ends were cut back, 4 bases at V and 7 bases at J, with 17 bases in the middle. The V gene's germline CDR1 is MDHEN and CDR2 SYDVKM. The CDR3 is 15 amino acids. The CDR3 nucleotides read TGTGCCAGCAGTTCCCTCAACCTCCGACTGCAGCCCCAGCATTTT. Residues: CASSSLNLRLQPQHF.

This clone was detected a few times. This chain uses TRBV30 with TRBJ1-3; the D is unclear. The germline CDR1 and CDR2 sequences are GTSNPN and SVGIG (reference sequence). The CDR3 consists of 13 residues. Trimming took 2 bases from V and 0 from J, leaving 5 bases between them. The CDR3 spells CAWSTNSGNTIYF. CDR3 sequence (DNA): TGTGCCTGGAGTACAAACTCTGGAAACACCATATATTTT.

This clone has more than one count but fewer than ten. The chain couples TRBV5-6 to TRBJ1-1, with D tentatively TRBD1 (5 bases). Germline V gene sequence: CDR1 SGHDT, CDR2 YYEEEE. V was cut by 0 bases and J by 3 bases, with 9 bases left in between. The CDR3 has 14 amino acids. The CDR3 spells CASSLAKGHTEAFF. CDR3 DNA: TGTGCCAGCAGCTTGGCCAAGGGGCACACTGAAGCTTTCTTT.

There are a few counts of this clone. CDR3 in amino acids: CASSQGAGALGYGYTF. CDR3 coding DNA: TGCGCCAGCAGCCAAGGAGCGGGCGCTCTAGGGTATGGCTACACCTTC. The chain joins TRBV4-1 to TRBJ1-2; D is ambiguous. The germline V gene has CDR1 MGHRA and CDR2 YSYEKL. V was trimmed by 1 base and J by 5 bases, leaving 17 bases between them. This CDR3 spans 16 amino acids.

The chain links TRBV19 to TRBJ2-2, with D tentatively TRBD2 (5 bases). The CDR3 contains 12 residues. V was shortened by 6 bases and J by 4 bases, with 6 bases between the two germline ends. Germline V gene sequence: CDR1 LNHDA, CDR2 SQIVND (reference sequence). The CDR3 spells CASRGVTGELFF. The CDR3 DNA follows: TGTGCCAGTAGGGGAGTCACCGGGGAGCTGTTTTTT.

This chain connects TRBV6-1 to TRBJ2-3; 11 bases agree with TRBD1. Germline loops: CDR1 MNHNS, CDR2 SASEGT. V gave up 4 bases and J gave up 1 base; unmatched junction bases: 4. The CDR3 covers 16 residues. The CDR3 region is CASSAQGQGGTDTQYF. DNA for the CDR3: TGTGCCAGCAGTGCCCAGGGACAGGGGGGCACAGATACGCAGTATTTT.

CDR3 DNA sequence: TGTGCCACCAGCAGAGATCGGACGTCGGGGTTTTGGGGCACTGAAGCTTTCTTT. This codes for CATSRDRTSGFWGTEAFF. The V and J genes are TRBV15 and TRBJ1-1, with D unclear. Germline V gene sequence: CDR1 LNHNV, CDR2 YYDKDF (reference sequence). The CDR3 loop spans 18 amino acids. V was cut by 0 bases and J by 4 bases, with 21 bases left in between.

The chain joins TRBV4-2 to TRBJ2-3; no clear D gene. The germline V gene has CDR1 LGHNA and CDR2 YNFKEQ. The CDR3 is 15 amino acids. V gave up 1 base and J gave up 2 bases, with 10 bases separating them. CDR3 nucleotide sequence: TGTGCCAGCAGCCAAGTTGAAAGCTTCACAGATACGCAGTATTTT. Translating gives CASSQVESFTDTQYF.

This clone was found a few times. V and J are TRBV7-9 and TRBJ1-1; tentative D call: TRBD1 (6 bases). The CDR3 spans 13 residues. The germline gives CDR1 SEHNR, CDR2 FQNEAQ (reference sequence). V dropped 4 bases and J dropped 5 bases, with 11 bases sitting between them. CDR3 loop: CASSSRGGTEAFF. CDR3 bases: TGTGCCAGCAGCTCTAGGGGGGGAACTGAAGCTTTCTTT.

This clone was found a few times. This chain uses TRBV9 with TRBJ2-5; possibly TRBD1 for D (6 bases). CDR1 SGDLS and CDR2 YYNGEE come from the germline V gene. This CDR3 contains 15 residues. Trimming removed 2 bases at V and 2 bases at J, with 13 bases between. CDR3 in amino acids: CASSVMGHPQETQYF. For the CDR3, the DNA is TGTGCCAGCAGCGTTATGGGACATCCACAAGAGACCCAGTACTTC.

In its sample, this clone was seen a few times. The rearrangement joins TRBV5-6 to TRBJ2-7; a possible D gene is TRBD2 (5 bases). This CDR3 has 12 amino acids. V lost 4 bases and J 3 bases, leaving 8 bases between the germline ends. The germline V gene encodes CDR1 SGHDT and CDR2 YYEEEE. The CDR3 DNA reads as TGTGCCAGCAGCCCTCGGGGCTACGAGCAGTACTTC. As protein: CASSPRGYEQYF. Full variable domain (rest looked up from reference TRBV5-6 and TRBJ2-7): DAGVTQSPTHLIKTRGQQVTLRCSPKSGHDTVSWYQQALGQGPQFIFQYYEEEERQRGNFPDRFSGHQFPNYSSELNVNALLLGDSALYLCASSPRGYEQYFGPGTRLTVT.

This clone was observed a handful of times. The gene calls are TRBV9 and TRBJ2-1; 11 bases are shared with TRBD1. Germline CDR1 and CDR2: SGDLS and YYNGEE. This CDR3 has 16 amino acids. V gave up 0 bases and J gave up 4 bases; unmatched junction bases: 3. CDR3 bases: TGTGCCAGCAGCGTAGGAGGGACAGGGGGTTACAATGAGCAGTTCTTC. Protein sequence: CASSVGGTGGYNEQFF. Based on the CDR3 plus reference TRBV9 and TRBJ2-1, the full variable domain is DSGVTQTPKHLITATGQRVTLRCSPRSGDLSVYWYQQSLDQGLQFLIQYYNGEERAKGNILERFSAQQFPDLHSELNLSSLELGDSALYFCASSVGGTGGYNEQFFGPGTRLTVL.

The rearrangement links TRBV28 to TRBJ2-7, with 9 bases matching TRBD2. The length of the CDR3 is 16 residues. The germline V gene encodes CDR1 MDHEN and CDR2 SYDVKM. V trimming: 4 bases; J trimming: 5 bases; junction bases outside the gene matches: 12. The CDR3 is CASSSPGLAYHDEQYF. Written as DNA, the CDR3 is TGTGCCAGCAGTTCGCCGGGACTAGCCTATCACGACGAGCAGTACTTC.

This clone was seen a few times. The genes are TRBV28 and TRBJ2-2, with D possibly TRBD2 on 5 matching bases. Germline CDR1 is MDHEN and CDR2 is SYDVKM. Trimming took off 8 bases at V and 6 bases at J, with 19 bases between the two ends. This CDR3 has 15 amino acids. As DNA, the CDR3 is TGTGCCAGCGGCCCGGCTAGTACCGGGGCCGGGGAGCTGTTTTTT. Translated: CASGPASTGAGELFF.

In its sample, this clone was seen a few times. This chain links TRBV2 with TRBJ2-7; unclear D gene. V was pared by 2 bases and J by 0 bases, with 8 bases between. The germline V gene encodes CDR1 SNHLY and CDR2 FYNNEI. CDR3 length: 14 residues. CDR3 DNA sequence: TGTGCCAGCAGTGAAACGGTTAGCTCCTACGAGCAGTACTTC. Its translation is CASSETVSSYEQYF.

This chain connects TRBV6-6 to TRBJ1-4; D perhaps matches TRBD1 (5 bases). Looked up from germline, CDR1 is MNHNY and CDR2 is SVGAGI (reference sequence). V lost 4 bases and J 2 bases, leaving 8 bases between the germline ends. This CDR3 is built from 14 residues. The CDR3 loop reads CASSSQGTNEKLFF. In nucleotides, the CDR3 is TGTGCCAGCAGTTCCCAGGGTACTAATGAAAAACTGTTTTTT.

The gene calls are TRBV6-5 and TRBJ1-1; a weak D match, TRBD1 (6 bases). CDR3 size: 14 residues. V was shortened by 6 bases and J by 1 base, with 12 bases between the two germline ends. In germline, CDR1 is MNHEY, CDR2 SVGAGI. The CDR3 DNA sequence: TGTGCCAGCAGCCTCGGACAGCCGAACACTGAAGCTTTCTTT. This gives the protein CASSLGQPNTEAFF.